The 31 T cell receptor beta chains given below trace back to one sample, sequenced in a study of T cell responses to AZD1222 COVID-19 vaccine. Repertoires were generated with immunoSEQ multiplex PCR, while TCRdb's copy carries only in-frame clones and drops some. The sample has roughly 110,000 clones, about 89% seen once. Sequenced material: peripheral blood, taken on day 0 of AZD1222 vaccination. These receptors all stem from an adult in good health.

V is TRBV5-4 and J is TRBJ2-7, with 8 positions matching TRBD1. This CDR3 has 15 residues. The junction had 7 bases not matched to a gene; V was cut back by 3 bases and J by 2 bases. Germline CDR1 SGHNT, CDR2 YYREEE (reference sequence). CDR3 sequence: CASSSGWDRPYEQYF. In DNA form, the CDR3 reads TGTGCCAGCAGCTCGGGTTGGGACAGGCCCTACGAGCAGTACTTC.

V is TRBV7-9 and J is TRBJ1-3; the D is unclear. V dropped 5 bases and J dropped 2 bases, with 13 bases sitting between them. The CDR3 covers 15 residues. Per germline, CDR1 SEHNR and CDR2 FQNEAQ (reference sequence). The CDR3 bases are TGTGCCAGCAGCGCTCGCGGCTTCGCTGGAAACACCATATATTTT. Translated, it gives CASSARGFAGNTIYF.

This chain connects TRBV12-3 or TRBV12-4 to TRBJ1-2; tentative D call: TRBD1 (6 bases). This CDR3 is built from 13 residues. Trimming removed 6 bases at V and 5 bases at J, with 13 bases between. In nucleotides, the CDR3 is TGTGCCAGCAGCATGTTAACAGGGTATGGCTACACCTTC. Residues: CASSMLTGYGYTF.

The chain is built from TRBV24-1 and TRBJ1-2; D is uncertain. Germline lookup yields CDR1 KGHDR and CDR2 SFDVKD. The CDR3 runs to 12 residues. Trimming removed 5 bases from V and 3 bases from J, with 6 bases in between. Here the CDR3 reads CATSARDYGYTF. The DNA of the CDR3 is TGTGCCACCAGTGCGCGGGACTATGGCTACACCTTC.

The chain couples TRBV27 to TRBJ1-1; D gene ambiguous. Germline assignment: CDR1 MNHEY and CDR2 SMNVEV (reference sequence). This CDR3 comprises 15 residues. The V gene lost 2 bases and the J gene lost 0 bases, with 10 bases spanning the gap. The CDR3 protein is CASSLGQLMNTEAFF. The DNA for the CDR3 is TGTGCCAGCAGTTTAGGTCAGCTAATGAACACTGAAGCTTTCTTT.

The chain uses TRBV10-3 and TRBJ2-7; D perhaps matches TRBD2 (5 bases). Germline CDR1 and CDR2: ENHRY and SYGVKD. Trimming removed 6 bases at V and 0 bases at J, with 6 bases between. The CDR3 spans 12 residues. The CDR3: CAIRDFSYEQYF. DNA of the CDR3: TGTGCCATCAGGGACTTCTCCTACGAGCAGTACTTC.

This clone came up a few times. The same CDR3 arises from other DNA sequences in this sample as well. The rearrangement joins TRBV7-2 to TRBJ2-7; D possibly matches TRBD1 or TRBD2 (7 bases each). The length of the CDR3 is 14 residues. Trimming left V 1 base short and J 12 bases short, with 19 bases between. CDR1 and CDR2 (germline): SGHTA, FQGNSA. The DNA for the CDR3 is TGTGCCAGCAGCTTAGAGGGGGCGGGGGACGAACCGTACTTC. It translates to CASSLEGAGDEPYF.

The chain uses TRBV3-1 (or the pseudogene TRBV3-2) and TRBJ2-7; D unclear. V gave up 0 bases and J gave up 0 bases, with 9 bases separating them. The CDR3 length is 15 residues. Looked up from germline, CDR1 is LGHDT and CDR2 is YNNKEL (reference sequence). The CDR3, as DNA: TGTGCCAGCAGCCAAGATGGCACTTTCTCCTACGAGCAGTACTTC. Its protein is CASSQDGTFSYEQYF.

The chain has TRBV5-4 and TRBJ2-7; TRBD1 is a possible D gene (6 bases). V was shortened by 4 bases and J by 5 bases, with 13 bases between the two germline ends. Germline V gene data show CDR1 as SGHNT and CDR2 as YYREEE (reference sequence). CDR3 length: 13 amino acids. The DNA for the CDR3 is TGTGCCAGCAGCAATAAACAGGGCAACGAGCAGTACTTC. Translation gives CASSNKQGNEQYF. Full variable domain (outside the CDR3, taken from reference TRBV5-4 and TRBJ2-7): ETGVTQSPTHLIKTRGQQVTLRCSSQSGHNTVSWYQQALGQGPQFIFQYYREEENGRGNFPPRFSGLQFPNYSSELNVNALELDDSALYLCASSNKQGNEQYFGPGTRLTVT.

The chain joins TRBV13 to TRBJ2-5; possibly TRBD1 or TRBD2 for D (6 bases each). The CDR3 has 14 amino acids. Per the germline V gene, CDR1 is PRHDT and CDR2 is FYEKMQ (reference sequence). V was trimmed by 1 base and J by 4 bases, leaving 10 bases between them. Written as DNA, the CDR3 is TGTGCCAGCAGCTTAGTCGGAGGGGGAGAGACCCAGTACTTC. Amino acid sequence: CASSLVGGGETQYF.

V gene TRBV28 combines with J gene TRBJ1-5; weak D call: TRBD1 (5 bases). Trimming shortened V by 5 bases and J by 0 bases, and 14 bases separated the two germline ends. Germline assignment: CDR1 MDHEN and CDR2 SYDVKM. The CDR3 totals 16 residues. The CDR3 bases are TGTGCCAGCAGTCCGCCGGGACCCAGTAGCAATCAGCCCCAGCATTTT. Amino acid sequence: CASSPPGPSSNQPQHF.

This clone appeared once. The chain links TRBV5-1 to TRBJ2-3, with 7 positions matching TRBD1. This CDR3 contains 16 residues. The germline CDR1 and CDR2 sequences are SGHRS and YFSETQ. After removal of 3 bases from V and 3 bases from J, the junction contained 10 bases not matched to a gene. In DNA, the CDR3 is TGCGCCAGCAGCTACGGGAAAGGGGGCAGGACAGATACGCAGTATTTT. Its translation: CASSYGKGGRTDTQYF. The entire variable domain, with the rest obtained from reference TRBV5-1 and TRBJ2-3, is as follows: KAGVTQTPRYLIKTRGQQVTLSCSPISGHRSVSWYQQTPGQGLQFLFEYFSETQRNKGNFPGRFSGRQFSNSRSEMNVSTLELGDSALYLCASSYGKGGRTDTQYFGPGTRLTVL.

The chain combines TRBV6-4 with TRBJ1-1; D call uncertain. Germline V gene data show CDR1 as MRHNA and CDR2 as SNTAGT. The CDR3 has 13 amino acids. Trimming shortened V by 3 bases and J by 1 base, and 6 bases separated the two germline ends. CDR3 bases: TGTGCCAGCAGTGATGGGGAGAACACTGAAGCTTTCTTT. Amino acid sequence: CASSDGENTEAFF.

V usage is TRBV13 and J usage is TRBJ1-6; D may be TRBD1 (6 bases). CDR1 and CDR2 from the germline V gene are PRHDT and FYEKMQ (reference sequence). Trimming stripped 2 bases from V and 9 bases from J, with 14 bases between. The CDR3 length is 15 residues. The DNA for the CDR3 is TGTGCCAGCAGCTTACAGGGACATGGGGTTTCACCCCTCCACTTT. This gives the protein CASSLQGHGVSPLHF.

CDR3 loop: CASSTSGGRLYGYTF. CDR3 nucleotide sequence: TGTGCCAGCAGTACCTCCGGGGGGCGGCTCTATGGCTACACCTTC. This chain uses TRBV28 with TRBJ1-2, with D possibly matching TRBD1 (6 bases). Germline loops: CDR1 MDHEN, CDR2 SYDVKM. Trimming cost V 5 bases and J 4 bases, with 17 bases left between them. The CDR3 is 15 amino acids.

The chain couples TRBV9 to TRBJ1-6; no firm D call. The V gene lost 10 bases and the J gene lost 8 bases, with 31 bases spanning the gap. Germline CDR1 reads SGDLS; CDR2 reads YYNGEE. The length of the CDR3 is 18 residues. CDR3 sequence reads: CAGNQMGRLPRHDSPLHF. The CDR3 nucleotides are TGTGCCGGGAATCAAATGGGCCGTTTACCCCGCCATGATTCACCCCTCCACTTT.

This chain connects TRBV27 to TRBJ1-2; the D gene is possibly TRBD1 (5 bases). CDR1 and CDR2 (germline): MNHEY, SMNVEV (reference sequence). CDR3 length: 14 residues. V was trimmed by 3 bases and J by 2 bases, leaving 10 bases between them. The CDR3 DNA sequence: TGTGCCAGCAGTTTTGGGGGGTCCAACTATGGCTACACCTTC. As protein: CASSFGGSNYGYTF.

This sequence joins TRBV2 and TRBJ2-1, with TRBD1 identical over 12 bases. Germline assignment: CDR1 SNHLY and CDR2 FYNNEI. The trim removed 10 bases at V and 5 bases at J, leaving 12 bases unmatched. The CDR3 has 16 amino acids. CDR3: CATFVLGQGAHNEQFF. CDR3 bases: TGTGCCACCTTCGTACTGGGACAGGGGGCCCACAATGAGCAGTTCTTC.

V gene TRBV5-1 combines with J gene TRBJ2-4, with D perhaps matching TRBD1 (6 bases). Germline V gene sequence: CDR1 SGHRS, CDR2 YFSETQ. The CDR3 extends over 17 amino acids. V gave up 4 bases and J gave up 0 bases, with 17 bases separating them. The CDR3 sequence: CASSGNIRGIAKNIQYF. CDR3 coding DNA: TGCGCCAGCAGCGGAAACATCAGGGGTATAGCCAAAAACATTCAGTACTTC.

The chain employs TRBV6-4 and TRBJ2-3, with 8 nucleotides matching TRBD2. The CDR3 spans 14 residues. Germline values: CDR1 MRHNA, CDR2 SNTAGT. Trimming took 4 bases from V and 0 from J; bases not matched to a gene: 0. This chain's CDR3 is CASSVAGSTDTQYF. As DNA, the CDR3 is TGTGCCAGCAGTGTAGCGGGAAGCACAGATACGCAGTATTTT.

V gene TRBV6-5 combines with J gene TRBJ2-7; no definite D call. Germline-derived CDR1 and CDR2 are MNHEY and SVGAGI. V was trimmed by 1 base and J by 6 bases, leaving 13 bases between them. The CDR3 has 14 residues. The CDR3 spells CASSYYTMGAEQYF. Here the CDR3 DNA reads TGTGCCAGCAGTTACTACACTATGGGCGCCGAGCAGTACTTC.

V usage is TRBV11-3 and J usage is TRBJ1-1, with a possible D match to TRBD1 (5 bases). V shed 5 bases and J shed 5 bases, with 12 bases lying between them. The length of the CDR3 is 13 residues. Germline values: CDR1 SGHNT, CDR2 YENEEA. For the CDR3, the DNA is TGTGCCAGCAGCCCCCGGGGGGAGACTGAAGCTTTCTTT. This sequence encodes CASSPRGETEAFF.

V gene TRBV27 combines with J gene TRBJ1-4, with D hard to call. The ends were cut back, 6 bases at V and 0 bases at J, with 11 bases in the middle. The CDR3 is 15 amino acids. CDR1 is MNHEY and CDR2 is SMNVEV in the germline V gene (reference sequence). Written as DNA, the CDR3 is TGTGCCAGCAGATTTCTTTTGACAACTAATGAAAAACTGTTTTTT. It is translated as CASRFLLTTNEKLFF.

CDR3 loop: CASSLLMTDTQYF. CDR3 sequence (DNA): TGTGCCAGCAGCTTACTAATGACAGATACGCAGTATTTT. The gene calls are TRBV7-3 and TRBJ2-3; no clear D gene. The CDR3 extends over 13 amino acids. CDR1 SGHTA and CDR2 FQGTGA come from the germline V gene. The V gene lost 2 bases and the J gene lost 3 bases, with 6 bases spanning the gap. Filled out from reference TRBV7-3 and TRBJ2-3, the complete variable domain reads GAGVSQTPSNKVTEKGKYVELRCDPISGHTALYWYRQSLGQGPEFLIYFQGTGAADDSGLPNDRFFAVRPEGSVSTLKIQRTERGDSAVYLCASSLLMTDTQYFGPGTRLTVL.

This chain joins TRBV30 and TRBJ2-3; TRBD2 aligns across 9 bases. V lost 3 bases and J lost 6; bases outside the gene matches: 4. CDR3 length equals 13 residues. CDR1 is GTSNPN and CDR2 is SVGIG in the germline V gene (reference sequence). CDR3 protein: CAWSLAGRDTQYF. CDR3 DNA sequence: TGTGCCTGGAGCCTAGCGGGGAGGGATACGCAGTATTTT.

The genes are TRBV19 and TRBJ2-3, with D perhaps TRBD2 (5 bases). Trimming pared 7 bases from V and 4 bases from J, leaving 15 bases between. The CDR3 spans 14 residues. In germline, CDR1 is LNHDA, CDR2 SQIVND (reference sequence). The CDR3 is CASKRLSSADTQYF. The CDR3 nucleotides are TGTGCCAGTAAGAGACTATCCTCGGCAGATACGCAGTATTTT.

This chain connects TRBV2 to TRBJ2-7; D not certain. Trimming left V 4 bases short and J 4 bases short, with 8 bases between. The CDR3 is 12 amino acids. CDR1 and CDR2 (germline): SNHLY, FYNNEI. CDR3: CASSGYGYEQYF. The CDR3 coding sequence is TGTGCCAGCAGTGGATATGGATACGAGCAGTACTTC.

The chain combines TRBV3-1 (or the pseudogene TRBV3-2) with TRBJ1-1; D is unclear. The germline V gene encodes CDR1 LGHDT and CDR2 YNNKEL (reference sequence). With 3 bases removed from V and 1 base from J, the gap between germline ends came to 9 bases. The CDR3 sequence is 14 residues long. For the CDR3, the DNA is TGTGCCAGCAGCCATTCAGGTGGGAACACTGAAGCTTTCTTT. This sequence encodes CASSHSGGNTEAFF.

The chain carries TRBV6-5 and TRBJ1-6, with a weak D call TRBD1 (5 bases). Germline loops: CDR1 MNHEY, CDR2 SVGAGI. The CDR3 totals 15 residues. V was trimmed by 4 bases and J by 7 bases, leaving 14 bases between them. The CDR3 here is CASSWGLKGNSPLHF. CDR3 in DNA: TGTGCCAGCAGTTGGGGACTCAAGGGAAATTCACCCCTCCACTTT.

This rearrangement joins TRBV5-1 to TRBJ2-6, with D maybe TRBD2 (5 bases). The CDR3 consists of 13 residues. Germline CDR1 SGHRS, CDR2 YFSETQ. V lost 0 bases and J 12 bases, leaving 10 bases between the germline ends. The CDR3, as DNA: TGCGCCAGCAGCTTGGCCCGGGGTATCGTCCTGACTTTC. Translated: CASSLARGIVLTF.

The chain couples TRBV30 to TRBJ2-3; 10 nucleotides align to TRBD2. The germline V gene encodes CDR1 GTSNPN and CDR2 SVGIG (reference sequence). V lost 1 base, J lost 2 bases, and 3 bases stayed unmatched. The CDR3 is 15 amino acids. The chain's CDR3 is CAWSALAGTTDTQYF. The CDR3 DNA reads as TGTGCCTGGAGTGCACTAGCGGGAACCACAGATACGCAGTATTTT. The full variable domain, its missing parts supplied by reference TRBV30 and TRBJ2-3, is SQTIHQWPATLVQPVGSPLSLECTVEGTSNPNLYWYRQAAGRGLQLLFYSVGIGQISSEVPQNLSASRPQDRQFILSSKKLLLSDSGFYLCAWSALAGTTDTQYFGPGTRLTVL.